This T cell receptor (beta chain) emerged from a study of T cells in localized non-small cell lung cancer. Assay: immunoSEQ multiplex PCR; the TCRdb copy retains only in-frame clones and omits some. The table has approximately 1,500 clones, just over 20% seen once. This CDR3 is 14 amino acids long. The V and J ends lost 5 bases and 2 bases respectively, with 11 bases between them. Comments on this clone: Its specificity is not known.

Study-wide results and limits: There were a median around 57 of the top 100 tumor clones appearing in adjacent lung. Longer overall survival accompanied higher blood T cell density. Clonality peaked in uninvolved adjacent lung rather than tumor.

The sequenced sample was lung tumor tissue, obtained before any cancer treatment. This sequence originates from a female donor of 60 years or more with stage II lung adenocarcinoma. The chain carries TRBV7-1 and TRBJ2-3, with D possibly TRBD2 on 6 matching bases. TRBV7-1 counts as an open reading frame of uncertain function. CDR3 in DNA: TGTGCCAGCAGCCAAGGAGGGACCACAGATACGCAGTATTTT. This gives the protein CASSQGGTTDTQYF.